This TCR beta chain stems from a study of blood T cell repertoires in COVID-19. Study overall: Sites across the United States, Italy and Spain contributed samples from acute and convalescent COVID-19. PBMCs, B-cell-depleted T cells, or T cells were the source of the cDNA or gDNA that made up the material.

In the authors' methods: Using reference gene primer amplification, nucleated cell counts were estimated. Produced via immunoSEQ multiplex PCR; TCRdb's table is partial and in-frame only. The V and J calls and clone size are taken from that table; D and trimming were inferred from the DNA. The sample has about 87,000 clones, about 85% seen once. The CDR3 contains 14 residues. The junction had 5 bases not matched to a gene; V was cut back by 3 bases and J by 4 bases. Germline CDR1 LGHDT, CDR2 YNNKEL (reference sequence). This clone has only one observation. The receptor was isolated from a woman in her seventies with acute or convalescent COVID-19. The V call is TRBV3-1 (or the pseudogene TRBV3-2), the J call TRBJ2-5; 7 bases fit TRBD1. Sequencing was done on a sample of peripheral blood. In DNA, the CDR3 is TGTGCCAGCAGCCACGGCCCAGGGGGAGAGACCCAGTACTTC. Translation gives CASSHGPGGETQYF.